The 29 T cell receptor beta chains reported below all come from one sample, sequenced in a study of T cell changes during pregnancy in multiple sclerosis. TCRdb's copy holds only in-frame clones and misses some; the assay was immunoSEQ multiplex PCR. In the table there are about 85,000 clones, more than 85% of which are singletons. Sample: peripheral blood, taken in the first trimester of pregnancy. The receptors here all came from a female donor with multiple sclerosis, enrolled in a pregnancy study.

The CDR3 bases are TGTGCCAGCAGAGAGATAGACAGGGGGACCTACGAGCAGTACTTC. Encoded protein: CASREIDRGTYEQYF. The chain is built from TRBV28 and TRBJ2-7, with 9 bases identical to TRBD1. J lost 2 bases, V lost 6 bases, and 8 bases had no gene match. From germline, CDR1 is MDHEN and CDR2 SYDVKM. The CDR3 sequence is 15 residues long. Complete variable domain (other parts from reference TRBV28 and TRBJ2-7): DVKVTQSSRYLVKRTGEKVFLECVQDMDHENMFWYRQDPGLGLRLIYFSYDVKMKEKGDIPEGYSVSREKKERFSLILESASTNQTSMYLCASREIDRGTYEQYFGPGTRLTVT.

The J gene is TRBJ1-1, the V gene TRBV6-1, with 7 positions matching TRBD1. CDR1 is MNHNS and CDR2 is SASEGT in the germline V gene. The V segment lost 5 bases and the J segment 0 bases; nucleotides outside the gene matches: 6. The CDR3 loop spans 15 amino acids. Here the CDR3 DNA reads TGTGCCAGCAGTCCACCGACAGGGTTGAACACTGAAGCTTTCTTT. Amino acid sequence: CASSPPTGLNTEAFF.

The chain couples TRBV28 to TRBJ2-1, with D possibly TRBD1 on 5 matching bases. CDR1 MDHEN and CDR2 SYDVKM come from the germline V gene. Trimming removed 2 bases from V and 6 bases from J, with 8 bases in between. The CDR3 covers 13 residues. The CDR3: CASSLLGANEQFF. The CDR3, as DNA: TGTGCCAGCAGTTTACTAGGGGCCAATGAGCAGTTCTTC.

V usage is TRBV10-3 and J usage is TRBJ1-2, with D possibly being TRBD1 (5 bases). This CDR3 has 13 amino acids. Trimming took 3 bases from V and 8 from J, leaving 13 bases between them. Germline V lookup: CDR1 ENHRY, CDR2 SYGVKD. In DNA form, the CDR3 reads TGTGCCATCAGTGACGGGCAGGGTGCCGGCTACACCTTC. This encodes CAISDGQGAGYTF.

The CDR3 coding sequence is TGTGCCAGTAGTACTAACAGGGGCGGTAATGAAAAACTGTTTTTT. It is translated as CASSTNRGGNEKLFF. The rearrangement uses TRBV19 and TRBJ1-4; 7 bases line up with TRBD1. Trimming removed 4 bases from V and 4 bases from J; junction bases left unmatched: 6. This CDR3 is built from 15 residues. Germline assignment: CDR1 LNHDA and CDR2 SQIVND (reference sequence).

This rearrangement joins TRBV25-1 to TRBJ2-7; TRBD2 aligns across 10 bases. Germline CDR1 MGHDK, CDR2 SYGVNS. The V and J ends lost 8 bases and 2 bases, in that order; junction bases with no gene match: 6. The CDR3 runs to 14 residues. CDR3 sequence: CASRGLAVPYEQYF. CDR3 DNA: TGTGCCAGCCGTGGACTAGCGGTACCCTACGAGCAGTACTTC.

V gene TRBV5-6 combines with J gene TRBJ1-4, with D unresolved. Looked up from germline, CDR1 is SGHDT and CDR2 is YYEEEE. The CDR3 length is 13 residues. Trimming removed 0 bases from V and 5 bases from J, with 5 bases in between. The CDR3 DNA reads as TGTGCCAGCAGCTTGGAACTAAATGAAAAACTGTTTTTT. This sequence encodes CASSLELNEKLFF.

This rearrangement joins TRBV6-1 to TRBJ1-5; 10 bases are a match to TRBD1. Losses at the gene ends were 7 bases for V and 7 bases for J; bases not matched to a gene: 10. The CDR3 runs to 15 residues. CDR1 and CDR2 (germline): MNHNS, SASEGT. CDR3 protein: CASIGRQGAWQPQHF. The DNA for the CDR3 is TGTGCCAGCATTGGTAGACAGGGGGCCTGGCAGCCCCAGCATTTT.

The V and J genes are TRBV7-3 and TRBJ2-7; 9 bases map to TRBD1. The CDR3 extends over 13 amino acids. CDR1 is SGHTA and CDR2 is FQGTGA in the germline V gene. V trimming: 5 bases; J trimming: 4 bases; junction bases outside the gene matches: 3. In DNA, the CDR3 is TGTGCCAGCAGCCCCGGACAGGGGTACGAGCAGTACTTC. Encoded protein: CASSPGQGYEQYF.

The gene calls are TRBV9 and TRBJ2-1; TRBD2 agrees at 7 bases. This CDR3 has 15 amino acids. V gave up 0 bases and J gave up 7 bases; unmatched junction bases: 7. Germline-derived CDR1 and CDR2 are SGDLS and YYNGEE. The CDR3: CASSVGGGSVNEQFF. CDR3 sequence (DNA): TGTGCCAGCAGCGTAGGGGGCGGGAGTGTAAATGAGCAGTTCTTC. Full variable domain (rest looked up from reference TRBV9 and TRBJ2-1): DSGVTQTPKHLITATGQRVTLRCSPRSGDLSVYWYQQSLDQGLQFLIQYYNGEERAKGNILERFSAQQFPDLHSELNLSSLELGDSALYFCASSVGGGSVNEQFFGPGTRLTVL.

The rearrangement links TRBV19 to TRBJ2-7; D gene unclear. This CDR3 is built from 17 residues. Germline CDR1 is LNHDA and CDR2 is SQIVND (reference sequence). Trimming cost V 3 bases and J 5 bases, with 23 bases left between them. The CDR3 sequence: CASSMELVNSPSDEQYF. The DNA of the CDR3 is TGTGCCAGTAGTATGGAGCTAGTGAATTCCCCCTCGGACGAGCAGTACTTC.

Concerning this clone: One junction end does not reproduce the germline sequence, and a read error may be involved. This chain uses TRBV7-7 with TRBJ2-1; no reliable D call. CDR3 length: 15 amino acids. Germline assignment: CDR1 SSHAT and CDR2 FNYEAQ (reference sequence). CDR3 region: CASSLSVSHHNEQFF. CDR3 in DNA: TGTGCTAGCAGCTTATCGGTCTCCCACCACAATGAGCAGTTCTTC.

CDR3 region: CASSFGLAAYNEQFF. CDR3 in DNA: TGTGCCAGCAGCTTTGGACTAGCAGCCTACAATGAGCAGTTCTTC. The chain uses TRBV11-1 and TRBJ2-1; 8 bases are shared with TRBD2. CDR3 size: 15 residues. V shed 3 bases, J shed 2 bases, and the junction held 3 bases outside the gene matches. CDR1 and CDR2 (germline): SGHAT, FQDESV (reference sequence).

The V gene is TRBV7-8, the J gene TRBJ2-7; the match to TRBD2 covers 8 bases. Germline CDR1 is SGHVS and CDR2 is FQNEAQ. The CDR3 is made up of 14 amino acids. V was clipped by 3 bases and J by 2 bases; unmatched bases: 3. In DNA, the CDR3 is TGTGCCAGCAGCTTCCGGCGGGAGGCCTACGAGCAGTACTTC. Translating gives CASSFRREAYEQYF.

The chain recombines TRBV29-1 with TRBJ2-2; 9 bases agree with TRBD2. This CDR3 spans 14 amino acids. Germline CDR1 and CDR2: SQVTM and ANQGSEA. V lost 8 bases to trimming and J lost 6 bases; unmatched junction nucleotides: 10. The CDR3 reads CSIGAGGLAGELFF. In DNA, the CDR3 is TGCAGCATCGGGGCGGGAGGGCTGGCCGGGGAGCTGTTTTTT.

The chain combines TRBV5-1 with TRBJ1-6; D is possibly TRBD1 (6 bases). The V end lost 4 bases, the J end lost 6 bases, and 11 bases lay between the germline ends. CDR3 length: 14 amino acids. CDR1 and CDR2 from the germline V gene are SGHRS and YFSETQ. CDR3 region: CASSTAGVNSPLHF. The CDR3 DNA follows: TGCGCCAGCAGCACCGCAGGGGTTAATTCACCCCTCCACTTT.

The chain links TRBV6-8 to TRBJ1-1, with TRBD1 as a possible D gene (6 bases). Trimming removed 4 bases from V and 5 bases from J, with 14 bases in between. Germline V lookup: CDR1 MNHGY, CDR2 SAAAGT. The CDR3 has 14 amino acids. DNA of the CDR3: TGTGCCAGCAGTTCCAGGGGTAGGAGGACTGAAGCTTTCTTT. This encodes CASSSRGRRTEAFF.

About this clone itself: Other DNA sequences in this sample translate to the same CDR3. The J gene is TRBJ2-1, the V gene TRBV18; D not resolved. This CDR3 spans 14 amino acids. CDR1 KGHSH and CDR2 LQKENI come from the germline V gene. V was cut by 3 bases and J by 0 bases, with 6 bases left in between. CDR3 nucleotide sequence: TGTGCCAGCTCACCCCCCTCCTCCTACAATGAGCAGTTCTTC. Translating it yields CASSPPSSYNEQFF.

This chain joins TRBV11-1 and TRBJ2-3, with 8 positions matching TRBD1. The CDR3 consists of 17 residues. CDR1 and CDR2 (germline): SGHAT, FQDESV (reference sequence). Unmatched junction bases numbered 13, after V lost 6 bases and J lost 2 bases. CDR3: CASSFGQGVLNTDTQYF. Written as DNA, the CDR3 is TGTGCCAGCAGTTTTGGACAGGGCGTCCTAAACACAGATACGCAGTATTTT.

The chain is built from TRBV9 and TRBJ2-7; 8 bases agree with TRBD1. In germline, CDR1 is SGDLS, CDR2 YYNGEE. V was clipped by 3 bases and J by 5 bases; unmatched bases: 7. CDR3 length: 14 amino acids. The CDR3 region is CASSEDRGTDEQYF. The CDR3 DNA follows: TGTGCCAGCAGCGAAGACAGGGGAACCGACGAGCAGTACTTC.

CDR3 in amino acids: CASSDGQGAQSQYF. The CDR3 DNA follows: TGTGCCAGCAGCGATGGACAGGGGGCGCAGTCCCAGTACTTC. V is TRBV5-4 and J is TRBJ2-5; 11 bases align to TRBD1. Trimming removed 4 bases from V and 9 bases from J; junction bases left unmatched: 8. CDR1 is SGHNT, CDR2 YYREEE, per germline (reference sequence). There are 14 residues in the CDR3.

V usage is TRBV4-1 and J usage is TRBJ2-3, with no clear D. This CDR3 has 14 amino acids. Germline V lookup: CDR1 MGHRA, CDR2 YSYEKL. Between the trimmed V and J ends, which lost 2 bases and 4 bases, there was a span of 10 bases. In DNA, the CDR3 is TGCGCCAGCAGCCAACCGGTGAGAGCAGATACGCAGTATTTT. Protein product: CASSQPVRADTQYF.

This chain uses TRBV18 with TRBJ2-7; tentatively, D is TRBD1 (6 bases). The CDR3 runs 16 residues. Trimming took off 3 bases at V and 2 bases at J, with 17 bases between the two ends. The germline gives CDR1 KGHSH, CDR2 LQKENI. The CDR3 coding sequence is TGTGCCAGCTCACCCGATTTCGGACAGTCAGCCTACGAGCAGTACTTC. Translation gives CASSPDFGQSAYEQYF. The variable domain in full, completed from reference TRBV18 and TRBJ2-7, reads NAGVMQNPRHLVRRRGQEARLRCSPMKGHSHVYWYRQLPEEGLKFMVYLQKENIIDESGMPKERFSAEFPKEGPSILRIQQVVRGDSAAYFCASSPDFGQSAYEQYFGPGTRLTVT.

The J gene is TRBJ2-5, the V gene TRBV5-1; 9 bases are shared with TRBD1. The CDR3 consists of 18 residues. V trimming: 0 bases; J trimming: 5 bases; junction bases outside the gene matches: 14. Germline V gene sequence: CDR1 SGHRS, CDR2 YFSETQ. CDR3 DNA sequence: TGCGCCAGCAGCTTGGGGACGTTCAACAGGGGGCAGGGGGAGACCCAGTACTTC. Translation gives CASSLGTFNRGQGETQYF.

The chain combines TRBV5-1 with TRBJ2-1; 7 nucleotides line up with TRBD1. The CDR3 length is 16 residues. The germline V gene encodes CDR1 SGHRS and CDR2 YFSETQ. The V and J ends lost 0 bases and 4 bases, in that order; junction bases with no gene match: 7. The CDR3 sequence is CASSLEGGTGYNEQFF. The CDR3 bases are TGCGCCAGCAGCTTGGAAGGGGGCACAGGGTACAATGAGCAGTTCTTC.

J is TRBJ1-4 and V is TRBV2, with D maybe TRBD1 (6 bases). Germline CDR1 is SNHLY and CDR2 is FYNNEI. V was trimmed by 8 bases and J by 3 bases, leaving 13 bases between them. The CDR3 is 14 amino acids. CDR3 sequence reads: CASRRDRSNEKLFF. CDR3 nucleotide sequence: TGTGCCAGCCGTCGTGACAGGTCTAATGAAAAACTGTTTTTT. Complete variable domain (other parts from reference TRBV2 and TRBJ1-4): EPEVTQTPSHQVTQMGQEVILRCVPISNHLYFYWYRQILGQKVEFLVSFYNNEISEKSEIFDDQFSVERPDGSNFTLKIRSTKLEDSAMYFCASRRDRSNEKLFFGSGTQLSVL.

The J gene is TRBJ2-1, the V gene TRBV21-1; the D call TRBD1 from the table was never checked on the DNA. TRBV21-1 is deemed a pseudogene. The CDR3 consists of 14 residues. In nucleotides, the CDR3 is TGTGCCAGCAGTGGGCAGTCCTTCCGCAATGAGCAGTTCTTC. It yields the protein CASSGQSFRNEQFF.

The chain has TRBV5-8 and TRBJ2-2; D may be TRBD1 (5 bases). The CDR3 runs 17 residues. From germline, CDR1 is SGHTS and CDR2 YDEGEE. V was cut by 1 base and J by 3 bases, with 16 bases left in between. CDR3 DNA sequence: TGTGCCAGCAGCTTGTATCCAGGGTCGACGTACACCGGGGAGCTGTTTTTT. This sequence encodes CASSLYPGSTYTGELFF. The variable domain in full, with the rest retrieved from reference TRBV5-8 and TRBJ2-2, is EAGVTQSPTHLIKTRGQQATLRCSPISGHTSVYWYQQALGLGLQFLLWYDEGEERNRGNFPPRFSGRQFPNYSSELNVNALELEDSALYLCASSLYPGSTYTGELFFGEGSRLTVL.

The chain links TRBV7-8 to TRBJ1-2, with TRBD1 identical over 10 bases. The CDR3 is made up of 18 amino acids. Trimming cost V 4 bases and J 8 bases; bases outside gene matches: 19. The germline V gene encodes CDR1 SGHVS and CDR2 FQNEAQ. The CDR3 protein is CASSSFRDRGTSERGYTF. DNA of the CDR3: TGTGCCAGCAGCTCGTTCCGGGACAGGGGTACCTCGGAGAGGGGCTACACCTTC.